This T cell receptor (beta chain) was captured in a study of blood T cell repertoires in COVID-19. Study summary: Some COVID-19 samples were acute and others convalescent; all came from the United States, Italy and Spain. Sources were T cells, B-cell-depleted T cells, or PBMCs; the material itself was cDNA or gDNA.

Under the authors' procedure: The assay estimated nucleated cells by amplifying reference gene primers. Sequencing was performed with immunoSEQ multiplex PCR; in TCRdb, only in-frame clones are kept and a portion is missing. That table furnishes V, J and clone size, whereas the DNA furnished D and trimming. The sample contains under 200,000 clones, around four fifths of which appear only once. This CDR3 has 14 residues. Germline V gene lookup returns CDR1 MNHNY and CDR2 SVGAGI (reference sequence). V shed 5 bases and J 1 base; nucleotides not matched to a gene: 0. Enrolled during active infection, Seattle patients were then followed longitudinally.

The specimen sequenced was peripheral blood. The chain couples TRBV6-6 to TRBJ1-1; TRBD1 aligns across 11 bases. The sequence was obtained from a man aged 60 to 75 with COVID-19, enrolled during active disease. The DNA for the CDR3 is TGTGCCAGCAGTGGGACAGGGGGGAACACTGAAGCTTTCTTT. Protein: CASSGTGGNTEAFF.